This T cell receptor (beta chain) was retrieved from a study of cytomegalovirus exposure and HLA in healthy donors. As for the study in general: As released early, the data held about 85 million unique TCRs from HLA-typed donors. When 398 donors were genotyped, more than 70% of them were found to fall in the Caucasian-associated ancestry cluster. Study-wide findings and caveats: Previously analyzed data showed that most TCR beta V segments were productive at a frequency of about 87% or about 30%. An ancestry cluster, one associated with Asian ancestry, reportedly showed fewer N-insertions than the 666-donor mean in a later analysis.

This clone occurred a few times. What it binds is not known. PCR amplification relied on 60 Vbeta primers (plus 13 Jbeta primers). The method was immunoSEQ multiplex PCR; TCRdb's version includes in-frame clones alone and lacks a portion of them. The sample yields about 160,000 clones, 70% to 80% seen once. CDR1 and CDR2 (germline): ENHRY, SYGVKD. CDR3 length: 14 residues. The V and J ends lost 3 bases and 5 bases respectively, with 14 bases between them. The receptor's source is a man in his 60s in good health and CMV-seronegative. The sequenced sample consisted of PBMCs. The V and J genes are TRBV10-3 and TRBJ2-7, with D perhaps TRBD1 (6 bases). Written as DNA, the CDR3 is TGTGCCATCAGTGATTTGGGGGCCGGGGACGAGCAGTACTTC. It codes for CAISDLGAGDEQYF.